The rows below give T cell receptor beta chains drawn from one sample of a study of blood T cell repertoires in COVID-19. The repertoire was sequenced with immunoSEQ multiplex PCR; TCRdb's copy has only in-frame clones and lacks some. Altogether fewer than 400,000 clones are present, more than 85% being singletons, with the ten largest covering around 3%. What was sequenced was peripheral blood. The receptors were sampled from a human donor in a cohort sampled during active COVID-19. Each CDR3 is given with its conserved first and last residue. The D gene is left open where the match is weak. The size entry is marked missing in some rows and otherwise reads once, few, many or a size class.

D gene: NA; clone size: NA; J gene: TRBJ2-7; V gene: TRBV9; CDR3 protein: CASSVSHEQYF; CDR3 DNA: TGTGCCAGCAGCGTAAGCCACGAGCAGTACTTC
D gene: TRBD1; clone size: NA; J gene: TRBJ1-2; V gene: TRBV5-6; CDR3 protein: CASSLAAGGRVNGYTF; CDR3 DNA: TGTGCCAGCAGCTTGGCGGCAGGGGGAAGGGTGAATGGCTACACCTTC
D gene: TRBD2; clone size: NA; J gene: TRBJ2-1; V gene: TRBV4-2; CDR3 protein: CASSQEGRTSGGADEQFF; CDR3 DNA: TGTGCCAGCAGCCAAGAAGGCAGGACTAGCGGGGGGGCCGATGAGCAGTTCTTC
D gene: NA; clone size: NA; J gene: TRBJ2-3; V gene: TRBV30; CDR3 protein: CAWTTGDSSTDTQYF; CDR3 DNA: TGTGCCTGGACCACAGGGGACTCTAGCACAGATACGCAGTATTTT
D gene: NA; clone size: NA; J gene: TRBJ2-7; V gene: TRBV7-2; CDR3 protein: CASSPSGSGRGYEQYF; CDR3 DNA: TGTGCCAGCAGCCCCTCGGGGTCAGGTCGAGGCTACGAGCAGTACTTC
D gene: TRBD1; clone size: NA; J gene: TRBJ2-2; V gene: TRBV6-5; CDR3 protein: CASRDGTGSGGELFF; CDR3 DNA: TGTGCCAGCAGGGACGGGACAGGGTCTGGCGGGGAGCTGTTTTTT
D gene: NA; clone size: NA; J gene: TRBJ1-6; V gene: TRBV30; CDR3 protein: CAWSSRGMSNNSPLHF; CDR3 DNA: TGTGCCTGGAGTTCCCGGGGGATGAGTAATAATTCACCCCTCCACTTT
D gene: NA; clone size: NA; J gene: TRBJ2-3; V gene: TRBV11-1; CDR3 protein: CASSFKRGTDTQYF; CDR3 DNA: TGTGCCAGCAGCTTTAAGCGGGGCACAGATACGCAGTATTTT
D gene: NA; clone size: NA; J gene: TRBJ2-7; V gene: TRBV6-2/TRBV6-3; CDR3 protein: CASSGHYEQYF; CDR3 DNA: TGTGCCAGCAGTGGCCACTACGAGCAGTACTTC
D gene: NA; clone size: NA; J gene: TRBJ1-3; V gene: TRBV21-1; CDR3 protein: CASRIKGQGKSGNTIYF; CDR3 DNA: TGTGCCAGCAGGATTAAGGGACAGGGGAAATCTGGAAACACCATATATTTT
D gene: NA; clone size: NA; J gene: TRBJ2-2; V gene: TRBV6-5; CDR3 protein: CASSYRVPLRELFF; CDR3 DNA: TGTGCCAGCAGTTACCGGGTCCCGTTAAGGGAGCTGTTTTTT
D gene: TRBD1; clone size: NA; J gene: TRBJ2-4; V gene: TRBV2; CDR3 protein: CASSVGTGWLW; CDR3 DNA: TGTGCCAGCAGTGTGGGGACAGGGTGGCTCTGG
D gene: TRBD2; clone size: NA; J gene: TRBJ2-5; V gene: TRBV14; CDR3 protein: CASSQGGTGTRAETQYF; CDR3 DNA: TGTGCCAGCAGCCAAGGGGGAACCGGGACTAGGGCGGAGACCCAGTACTTC
D gene: TRBD2; clone size: once; J gene: TRBJ2-7; V gene: TRBV5-4; CDR3 protein: CASSLWNSGGEQYF; CDR3 DNA: TGTGCCAGCAGCTTGTGGAATAGCGGGGGAGAGCAGTACTTC
D gene: TRBD2; clone size: once; J gene: TRBJ2-1; V gene: TRBV9; CDR3 protein: CASSVEDVSRRGGRHEQFF; CDR3 DNA: TGTGCCAGCAGCGTAGAGGACGTATCTCGGCGGGGGGGCCGCCATGAGCAGTTCTTC
D gene: NA; clone size: NA; J gene: TRBJ2-2; V gene: TRBV15; CDR3 protein: CATSRDRFRNTGELFF; CDR3 DNA: TGTGCCACCAGCAGAGATCGATTCAGGAACACCGGGGAGCTGTTTTTT
D gene: NA; clone size: NA; J gene: TRBJ1-2; V gene: TRBV5-5; CDR3 protein: CASSLLAGNYGYTF; CDR3 DNA: TGTGCCAGCAGCTTGTTGGCGGGGAACTATGGCTACACCTTC
D gene: TRBD1; clone size: NA; J gene: TRBJ2-3; V gene: TRBV7-2; CDR3 protein: CASSFNRGADTQYF; CDR3 DNA: TGTGCCAGCAGCTTTAACAGGGGCGCAGATACGCAGTATTTT
D gene: NA; clone size: NA; J gene: TRBJ2-1; V gene: TRBV15; CDR3 protein: CATRRLAYNEQFF; CDR3 DNA: TGTGCCACCAGACGACTAGCCTACAATGAGCAGTTCTTC
D gene: TRBD1; clone size: NA; J gene: TRBJ2-7; V gene: TRBV7-9; CDR3 protein: CASSPHNRGSSYEQYF; CDR3 DNA: TGTGCCAGCAGCCCCCATAACAGGGGTTCCTCCTACGAGCAGTACTTC
D gene: NA; clone size: few; J gene: TRBJ2-4; V gene: TRBV3-1/TRBV3-2; CDR3 protein: CASSQGPGKNIQYF; CDR3 DNA: TGTGCCAGCAGCCAAGGGCCAGGGAAAAACATTCAGTACTTC
D gene: NA; clone size: NA; J gene: TRBJ2-4; V gene: TRBV18; CDR3 protein: CASSQAEKNIQYF; CDR3 DNA: TGTGCCAGCTCCCAGGCAGAGAAAAACATTCAGTACTTC
D gene: NA; clone size: NA; J gene: TRBJ2-7; V gene: TRBV19; CDR3 protein: CASSRGDGSFREQYF; CDR3 DNA: TGTGCCAGTAGTAGGGGGGACGGGTCGTTCCGCGAGCAGTACTTC
D gene: NA; clone size: NA; J gene: TRBJ1-5; V gene: TRBV5-5; CDR3 protein: CASSFDGNQPQHF; CDR3 DNA: TGTGCCAGCAGCTTCGACGGGAATCAGCCCCAGCATTTT
D gene: TRBD2; clone size: NA; J gene: TRBJ2-1; V gene: TRBV6-4; CDR3 protein: CASSDSESGGDEQFF; CDR3 DNA: TGTGCCAGCAGTGACTCGGAGTCGGGGGGGGATGAGCAGTTCTTC
D gene: NA; clone size: NA; J gene: TRBJ2-5; V gene: TRBV28; CDR3 protein: CASSPRQKSQETQYF; CDR3 DNA: TGTGCCAGCAGTCCCCGACAGAAATCCCAAGAGACCCAGTACTTC
D gene: NA; clone size: NA; J gene: TRBJ2-7; V gene: TRBV9; CDR3 protein: CASSPVGQSYEQYF; CDR3 DNA: TGTGCCAGCAGCCCCGTCGGACAGTCCTACGAGCAGTACTTC
D gene: NA; clone size: NA; J gene: TRBJ2-7; V gene: TRBV6-5; CDR3 protein: CASSKPDSYEQYF; CDR3 DNA: TGTGCCAGCAGTAAGCCGGACAGCTACGAGCAGTACTTC
D gene: NA; clone size: NA; J gene: TRBJ2-2; V gene: TRBV24-1; CDR3 protein: CATSDSTGSSIGELFF; CDR3 DNA: TGTGCCACCAGTGATTCAACAGGCTCATCCATCGGGGAGCTGTTTTTT
D gene: TRBD2; clone size: once; J gene: TRBJ2-3; V gene: TRBV19; CDR3 protein: CASSIGLAGGLVDTQYF; CDR3 DNA: TGTGCCAGTAGTATCGGACTAGCGGGAGGGCTAGTAGATACGCAGTATTTT
D gene: NA; clone size: NA; J gene: TRBJ2-7; V gene: TRBV28; CDR3 protein: CASTRHGGSYEQYF; CDR3 DNA: TGTGCCAGCACTCGACACGGGGGATCCTACGAGCAGTACTTC
D gene: NA; clone size: NA; J gene: TRBJ2-1; V gene: TRBV9; CDR3 protein: CASSPQGGAYNEQFF; CDR3 DNA: TGTGCCAGCAGCCCCCAGGGGGGAGCCTACAATGAGCAGTTCTTC
D gene: NA; clone size: NA; J gene: TRBJ1-4; V gene: TRBV2; CDR3 protein: CASSPTAGGEKLFF; CDR3 DNA: TGTGCCAGCAGTCCGACAGCGGGGGGTGAAAAACTGTTTTTT
D gene: TRBD1; clone size: NA; J gene: TRBJ1-1; V gene: TRBV7-2; CDR3 protein: CASSLGGQLNEAFF; CDR3 DNA: TGTGCCAGCAGCTTAGGGGGACAGCTGAATGAAGCTTTCTTT
D gene: NA; clone size: NA; J gene: TRBJ2-5; V gene: TRBV12-2; CDR3 protein: CASRLAEGYRAFSRAQYF; CDR3 DNA: TGTGCAAGTCGCTTAGCTGAAGGGTACAGGGCGTTTTCGAGGGCCCAGTACTTC
D gene: TRBD1; clone size: NA; J gene: TRBJ1-2; V gene: TRBV2; CDR3 protein: CASRASGGGSGYTF; CDR3 DNA: TGTGCCAGCAGAGCATCAGGGGGCGGAAGTGGCTACACCTTC
D gene: NA; clone size: few; J gene: TRBJ1-1; V gene: TRBV6-1; CDR3 protein: CASSDLPGRTEAFF; CDR3 DNA: TGTGCCAGCAGTGACCTCCCAGGGCGCACTGAAGCTTTCTTT
D gene: TRBD1; clone size: NA; J gene: TRBJ2-1; V gene: TRBV5-1; CDR3 protein: CASSPQGRYNEQFF; CDR3 DNA: TGCGCCAGCAGCCCACAGGGGCGATACAATGAGCAGTTCTTC
D gene: NA; clone size: NA; J gene: TRBJ1-3; V gene: TRBV18; CDR3 protein: CASSPGADGNTIYF; CDR3 DNA: TGTGCCAGCTCACCAGGGGCGGATGGAAACACCATATATTTT
D gene: TRBD1; clone size: NA; J gene: TRBJ1-5; V gene: TRBV28; CDR3 protein: CASSTGGDGNQPQHF; CDR3 DNA: TGTGCCAGCAGCACAGGGGGCGATGGCAATCAGCCCCAGCATTTT
D gene: NA; clone size: once; J gene: TRBJ2-6; V gene: TRBV1; CDR3 protein: CTSSHPRHGVSSGANVLTF; CDR3 DNA: TGCACCAGCAGCCATCCCCGCCACGGGGTTTCATCTGGGGCCAACGTCCTGACTTTC